Listed below are T cell receptor beta chains from one sample, sequenced in a study of cytomegalovirus exposure and HLA in healthy donors. Assay used: immunoSEQ multiplex PCR; TCRdb lists only in-frame clones, some missing. This repertoire shows around 100,000 clones, about 68% found once; its top ten account for 4% to 5%. Sequenced input: PBMCs. These receptor sequences come from a middle-aged woman in good health and CMV-seropositive. Each CDR3 is given with its conserved first and last residue. D genes are given only for firm matches. Where a row states a size, it is once, few, many or the class of an expanded clone; other rows omit it.

D gene,J gene,clone size,V gene,CDR3 DNA,CDR3 protein
TRBD2,TRBJ2-7,-,TRBV11-3,TGTGCCAGCAGCTTAGTGCCCGGACTAGCGGGAAGTGAGCAGTACTTC,CASSLVPGLAGSEQYF
TRBD2,TRBJ2-7,-,TRBV9,TGTGCCAGCAGCGTAGGGGAGAGCGGGAGCTACGAGCAGTACTTC,CASSVGESGSYEQYF
TRBD1,TRBJ2-5,few,TRBV2,TGTGCCACCGGGACAGCGCGGATCGAGACCCAGTACTTC,CATGTARIETQYF
-,TRBJ1-2,-,TRBV11-1,TGTGCCAGCAGCTCGAGGAGCTATGGCTACACCTTC,CASSSRSYGYTF
-,TRBJ1-2,-,TRBV10-3,TGTGCCATCAGTGTGCCGGGGTCTGGAGATGGCTACACCTTC,CAISVPGSGDGYTF
-,TRBJ2-1,-,TRBV5-4,TGTGCCAGCAGCTTGGTCCCCCCTAGTAATGAGCAGTTCTTC,CASSLVPPSNEQFF
-,TRBJ2-5,few,TRBV27,TGTGCCAGCAGTCCACAGGTCCTGGGGACCCAGTACTTC,CASSPQVLGTQYF
-,TRBJ2-4,-,TRBV5-4,TGTGCCAGCAGCTTAGGTTACGCGGCAGGGGAAGCCAAAAACATTCAGTACTTC,CASSLGYAAGEAKNIQYF
TRBD1,TRBJ1-2,-,TRBV19,TGTGCCAGTAGTCGGAGGGAAACAGGGGGCGCCTACACCTTC,CASSRRETGGAYTF
-,TRBJ1-6,-,TRBV5-1,TGCGCCAGCAGCTTGCGGGCGCCCGGGGTTTCACCCCTCCACTTT,CASSLRAPGVSPLHF
-,TRBJ2-3,-,TRBV28,TGTGCCAGCAGTGATTTAAGGGGGACGAGTGAGGATGATACGCAGTATTTT,CASSDLRGTSEDDTQYF
TRBD2,TRBJ2-5,-,TRBV7-9,TGTGCCAGCAGCCCGGTAGCTAGCGGGGGGGTCCAAGAGACCCAGTACTTC,CASSPVASGGVQETQYF
TRBD2,TRBJ2-2,-,TRBV27,TGTGCCAGCAGACACCGCTTGACTAGCGGGGGGCCCTCGGACACCGGGGAGCTGTTTTTT,CASRHRLTSGGPSDTGELFF
TRBD1,TRBJ2-7,-,TRBV5-6,TGTGCCAGCAGCTTGCAGGGGGTATACGAGCAGTACTTC,CASSLQGVYEQYF
-,TRBJ1-5,-,TRBV18,TGTGCCAGCTCACCACCGTGGGCAGGGGACGGCAATCAGCCCCAGCATTTT,CASSPPWAGDGNQPQHF
TRBD1,TRBJ1-4,few,TRBV4-1,TGCGCCAGCAGCCAATTCGGACAGGGTGGTGAAAAACTGTTTTTT,CASSQFGQGGEKLFF
TRBD2,TRBJ2-1,-,TRBV18,TGTGCCAGCTCACCACCAGGGAGCCTAGCGGGAGCGAATGAGCAGTTCTTC,CASSPPGSLAGANEQFF
TRBD1,TRBJ1-2,-,TRBV19,TGTGCCAGTAGTCCCCTGGACAGGGCGTATGGCTACACCTTC,CASSPLDRAYGYTF
-,TRBJ1-1,-,TRBV30,TGTGCCTGGAGTGACCGGACAGAGAGGACTGAAGCTTTCTTT,CAWSDRTERTEAFF
-,TRBJ2-1,-,TRBV6-5,TGTGCCAGCAGCCTCGGAGACGCCGGTCCCGATGAGCAGTTCTTC,CASSLGDAGPDEQFF
TRBD1,TRBJ1-3,once,TRBV28,TGTGCCAGCAGTGTTGACAGGGTACTTGGAAACACCATATATTTT,CASSVDRVLGNTIYF
-,TRBJ1-2,-,TRBV7-2,TGTGCCAGCAGCTTAGCGTCTACAAGAGGATTCCCATTCTATGGCTACACCTTC,CASSLASTRGFPFYGYTF
-,TRBJ2-7,-,TRBV18,TGTGCCAGCTCACCCAACAGGGCAGCCTCCTACGAGCAGTACTTC,CASSPNRAASYEQYF
TRBD2,TRBJ2-3,-,TRBV7-8,TGTGCCAGCAGCCCGGGAGGAGTTTCCGATACGCAGTATTTT,CASSPGGVSDTQYF
TRBD1,TRBJ1-2,-,TRBV5-1,TGCGCCAGCAGTGCTGGACAGGGACATGGCTACACCTTC,CASSAGQGHGYTF
-,TRBJ2-7,-,TRBV7-9,TGTGCCAGCAGCTTAGCCGAGTCCTACGAGCAGTACTTC,CASSLAESYEQYF
TRBD2,TRBJ2-5,-,TRBV5-1,TGCGCCAGCAGCCCGGGACTAGCGACAGAGACCCAGTACTTC,CASSPGLATETQYF
TRBD2,TRBJ2-1,-,TRBV15,TGTGCCACCAGCGGCAGACTAGCGCAAAACAATGAGCAGTTCTTC,CATSGRLAQNNEQFF
TRBD2,TRBJ2-1,-,TRBV4-1,TGCGCCAGCAGCCTACTGGGGAGGGGAGTGGATGAGCAGTTCTTC,CASSLLGRGVDEQFF
-,TRBJ1-1,-,TRBV10-3,TGTGCCATCAGTGACGTAACGCTGAGAGCTTTCTTT,CAISDVTLRAFF
TRBD1,TRBJ1-1,-,TRBV7-9,TGTGCCAGCAGCCAATACGGGACAGGTGATGAAGCTTTCTTT,CASSQYGTGDEAFF
TRBD2,TRBJ2-5,few,TRBV4-1,TGCGCCAGCAGCCTGCTCCCCGCGCCACTAGCGGGAGAGACCCAGTACTTC,CASSLLPAPLAGETQYF
TRBD1,TRBJ2-7,-,TRBV14,TGTGCCAGCAGCCAGACAGGGACCTACGAGCAGTACTTC,CASSQTGTYEQYF
-,TRBJ1-1,few,TRBV6-6,TGTGCCAGCAGTACGGAATACAGGGCAGCCACTGAAGCTTTCTTT,CASSTEYRAATEAFF
TRBD1,TRBJ1-1,-,TRBV5-1,TGCGCCAGCAGCTTGGAAGGACAGGGGGTTACTGAAGCTTTCTTT,CASSLEGQGVTEAFF
-,TRBJ1-4,few,TRBV14,TGTGCCAGCAGCCAGGCAGTCAAAGTCGAAAAACTGTTTTTT,CASSQAVKVEKLFF
TRBD2,TRBJ2-3,-,TRBV6-5,TGTGCCAGCAGTTACACTAGCGGAGACACAGATACGCAGTATTTT,CASSYTSGDTDTQYF
-,TRBJ1-1,-,TRBV6-4,TGTGCCAGCAGCGATACAGGGACCCGGGCTAAGACTGAAGCTTTCTTT,CASSDTGTRAKTEAFF
TRBD1,TRBJ2-7,once,TRBV6-1,TGTGCCAGCAGTGAACCGGGACAGGGAGTATACGAGCAGTACTTC,CASSEPGQGVYEQYF
-,TRBJ2-1,-,TRBV27,TGTGCCAGCAGTTTAAATGTTCAGTGGTCGGCCAGGAGGTACAATGAGCAGTTCTTC,CASSLNVQWSARRYNEQFF
-,TRBJ1-5,-,TRBV10-3,TGTGCCACCAAGGAAGGACAGTTCAATCAGCCCCAGCATTTT,CATKEGQFNQPQHF
TRBD1,TRBJ2-5,-,TRBV15,TGTGCCACCAGCAGAGGGGACAGTCAAGAGACCCAGTACTTC,CATSRGDSQETQYF
TRBD1,TRBJ1-2,-,TRBV5-4,TGTGCCAGCAGCCGACTAGGACAGGGGGAAGGCGGCGGCTACACCTTC,CASSRLGQGEGGGYTF